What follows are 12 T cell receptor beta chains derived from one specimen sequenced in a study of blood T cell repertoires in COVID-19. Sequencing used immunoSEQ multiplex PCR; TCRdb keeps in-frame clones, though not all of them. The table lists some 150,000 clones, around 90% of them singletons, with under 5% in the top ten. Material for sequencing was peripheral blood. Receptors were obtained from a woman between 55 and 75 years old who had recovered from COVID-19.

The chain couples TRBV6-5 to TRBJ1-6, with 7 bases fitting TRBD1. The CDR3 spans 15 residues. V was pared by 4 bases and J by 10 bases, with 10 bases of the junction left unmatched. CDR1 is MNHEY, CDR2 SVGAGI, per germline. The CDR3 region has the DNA TGTGCCAGCAGTTTGTTGAAGGGGGCGGACTCACCCCTCCACTTT. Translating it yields CASSLLKGADSPLHF.

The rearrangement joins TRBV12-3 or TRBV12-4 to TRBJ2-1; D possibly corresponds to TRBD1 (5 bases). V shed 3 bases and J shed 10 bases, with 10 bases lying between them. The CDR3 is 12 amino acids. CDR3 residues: CASSLGPWEQFF. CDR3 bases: TGTGCCAGCAGTTTGGGGCCCTGGGAGCAGTTCTTC.

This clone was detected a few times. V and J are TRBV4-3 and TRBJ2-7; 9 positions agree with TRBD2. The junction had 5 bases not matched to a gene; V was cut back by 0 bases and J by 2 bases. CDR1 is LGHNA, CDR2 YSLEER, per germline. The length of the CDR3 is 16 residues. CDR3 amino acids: CASSQDLASGAYEQYF. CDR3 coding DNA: TGCGCCAGCAGCCAAGATCTGGCTAGCGGGGCCTACGAGCAGTACTTC.

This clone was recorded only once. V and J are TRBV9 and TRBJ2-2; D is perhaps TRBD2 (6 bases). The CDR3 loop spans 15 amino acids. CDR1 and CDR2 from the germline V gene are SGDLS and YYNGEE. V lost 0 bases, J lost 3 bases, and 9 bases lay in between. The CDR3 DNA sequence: TGTGCCAGCAGCGTAGATAGCGGATACACCGGGGAGCTGTTTTTT. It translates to CASSVDSGYTGELFF.

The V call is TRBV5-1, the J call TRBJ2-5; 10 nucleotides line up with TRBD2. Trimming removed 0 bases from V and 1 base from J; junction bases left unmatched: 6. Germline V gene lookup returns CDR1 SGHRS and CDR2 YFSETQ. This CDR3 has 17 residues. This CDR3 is CASSLVLAGGIQETQYF. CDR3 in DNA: TGCGCCAGCAGCTTGGTTTTAGCGGGGGGAATCCAAGAGACCCAGTACTTC.

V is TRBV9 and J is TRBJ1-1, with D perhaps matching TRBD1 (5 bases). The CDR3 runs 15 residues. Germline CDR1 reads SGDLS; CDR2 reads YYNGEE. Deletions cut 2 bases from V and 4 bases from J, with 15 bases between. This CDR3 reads CASSVRSGGSTEAFF. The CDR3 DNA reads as TGTGCCAGCAGCGTGAGGAGCGGGGGGAGCACTGAAGCTTTCTTT.

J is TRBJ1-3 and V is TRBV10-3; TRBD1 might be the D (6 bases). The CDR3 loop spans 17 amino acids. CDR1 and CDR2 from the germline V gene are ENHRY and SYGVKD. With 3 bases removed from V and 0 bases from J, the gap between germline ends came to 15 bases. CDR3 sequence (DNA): TGTGCCATCAGTGAACATAGACAGGATCCCTCTGGAAACACCATATATTTT. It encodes CAISEHRQDPSGNTIYF.

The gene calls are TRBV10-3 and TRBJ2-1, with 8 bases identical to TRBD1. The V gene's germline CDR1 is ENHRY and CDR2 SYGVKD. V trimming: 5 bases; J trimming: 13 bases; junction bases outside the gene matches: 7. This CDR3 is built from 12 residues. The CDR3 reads CAISRPGQAQFF. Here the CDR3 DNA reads TGTGCCATCAGTAGACCGGGACAGGCTCAGTTCTTC.

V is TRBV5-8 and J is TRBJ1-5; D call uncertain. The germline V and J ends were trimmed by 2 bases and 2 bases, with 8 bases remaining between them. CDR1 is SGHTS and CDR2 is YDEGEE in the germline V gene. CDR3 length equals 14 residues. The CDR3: CASSFLAGNQPQHF. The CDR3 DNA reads TGTGCCAGCAGCTTTTTGGCAGGCAATCAGCCCCAGCATTTT.

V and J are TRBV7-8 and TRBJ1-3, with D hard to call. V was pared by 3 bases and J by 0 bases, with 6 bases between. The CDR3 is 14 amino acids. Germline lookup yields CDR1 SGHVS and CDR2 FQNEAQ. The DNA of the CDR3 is TGTGCCAGCAGCTTCTCCAGCTCTGGAAACACCATATATTTT. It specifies CASSFSSSGNTIYF.

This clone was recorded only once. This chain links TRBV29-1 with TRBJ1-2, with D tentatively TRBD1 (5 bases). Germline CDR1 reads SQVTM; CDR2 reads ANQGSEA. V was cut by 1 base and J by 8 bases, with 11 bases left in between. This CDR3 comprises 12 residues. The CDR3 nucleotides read TGCAGCGTTGAAGGTCAGGGTAACGGCTACACCTTC. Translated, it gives CSVEGQGNGYTF.

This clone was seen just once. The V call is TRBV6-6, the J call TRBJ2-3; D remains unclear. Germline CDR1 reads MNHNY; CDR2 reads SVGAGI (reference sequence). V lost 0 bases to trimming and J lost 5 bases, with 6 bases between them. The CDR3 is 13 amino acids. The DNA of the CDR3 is TGTGCCAGCAGTTACTCCTTTCGAGATACGCAGTATTTT. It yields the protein CASSYSFRDTQYF.